This TCR beta chain was found in a study of blood T cell repertoires in COVID-19. Across the whole study: The United States, Italy and Spain supplied acute and convalescent COVID-19 samples. PBMCs, B-cell-depleted T cells, or T cells provided the cDNA or gDNA that made up the material.

This CDR3 has 14 amino acids. Between the trimmed V and J ends, which lost 7 bases and 3 bases, there was a span of 16 bases. The germline gives CDR1 SGHRS, CDR2 YFSETQ. Only in-frame clones appear in the TCRdb table, and some are missing; sequencing was by immunoSEQ multiplex PCR. The profile shows 81,000 or so clones, over 75% of them singletons. The rearrangement links TRBV5-1 to TRBJ2-5, with D possibly TRBD2 on 6 matching bases. The origin of this receptor is a human donor in a cohort sampled during active COVID-19. Sequencing was done on a sample of peripheral blood. This CDR3 is CASSTVRGKETQYF. CDR3 bases: TGCGCCAGCTCAACAGTCCGGGGGAAAGAGACCCAGTACTTC.